The rows below give T cell receptor beta chains drawn from one sample of a study of shared clonotypes between healthy human individuals. TCRdb keeps only in-frame clones here, not all; method: immunoSEQ multiplex PCR. The sample lists around 2,000,000 clones, around 96% seen once, with approximately 1.2% in the top ten. Sequences were obtained from naive CD8+ T cells sorted from blood. Receptors were obtained from a man younger than 30 in good health. Each CDR3 is given with its conserved first and last residue. D genes are given only for firm matches. Some rows mark clone size as missing; the rest say once, few, many or name a class of expanded clone.

NA	TRBJ2-2	NA	TRBV13	TGTGCCAGCAGCTTCGTCCCCGGGGAGCTGTTTTTT	CASSFVPGELFF
NA	TRBJ2-3	NA	TRBV4-1	TGCGCCAGCAGCCAAGTAGGGGGAACAGATACGCAGTATTTT	CASSQVGGTDTQYF
TRBD2	TRBJ2-7	NA	TRBV15	TGTGCCACCAGCCGCCTGGGGGGGAGCTCCTACGAGCAGTACTTC	CATSRLGGSSYEQYF
NA	TRBJ1-1	NA	TRBV7-6	TGTGCCAGCAGCTTGGTTCCGACAGGGAACACTGAAGCTTTCTTT	CASSLVPTGNTEAFF
NA	TRBJ2-1	NA	TRBV29-1	TGCAGCGTTGTCCCCACATCAAACAATGAGCAGTTCTTC	CSVVPTSNNEQFF
NA	TRBJ2-5	NA	TRBV27	TGTGCCAGCAGTTCGGGCCCCTTGGGGACCCAGTACTTC	CASSSGPLGTQYF
NA	TRBJ2-7	NA	TRBV7-9	TGTGCCAGCAGCCCCCGGAAAGAGCGGCCCTACGAGCAGTACTTC	CASSPRKERPYEQYF
NA	TRBJ2-2	NA	TRBV25-1	TGTGCCAGCAGTGAGGGGAGCCTGGAGCTGTTTTTT	CASSEGSLELFF
NA	TRBJ1-5	NA	TRBV27	TGTGCCAGCAGTTCTCAAGGGGTGGAGGGGATTCAGCCCCAGCATTTT	CASSSQGVEGIQPQHF
NA	TRBJ1-5	NA	TRBV19	TGTGCCAGTAGTATTGATCCCTTTAGCCAGCCCCAGCATTTT	CASSIDPFSQPQHF
NA	TRBJ2-1	once	TRBV11-2	TGTGCCAGCAGCCCCCGGAGTAGCTCCTACAATGAGCAGTTCTTC	CASSPRSSSYNEQFF
NA	TRBJ2-7	once	TRBV6-5	TGTGCCAGCAGTTACCCAGGGTTCTACGAGCAGTACTTC	CASSYPGFYEQYF
TRBD1	TRBJ2-7	NA	TRBV28	TGTGCCAGCAGTTACCCGGGACAGGGTTCCACTCTTTTCTACGAGCAGTACTTC	CASSYPGQGSTLFYEQYF
TRBD1	TRBJ2-3	once	TRBV7-9	TGTGCCAGCAGCTTCTCCGGACAGGGGGCGGCAGATACGCAGTATTTT	CASSFSGQGAADTQYF
TRBD1	TRBJ2-1	NA	TRBV7-9	TGTGCCAGCAGCTCAGGGGGATACAATGAGCAGTTCTTC	CASSSGGYNEQFF
TRBD2	TRBJ2-3	once	TRBV13	TGTGCCAGCAGCTCCCGACTAGCGGGAGTCACAGATACGCAGTATTTT	CASSSRLAGVTDTQYF
TRBD2	TRBJ2-7	once	TRBV4-3	TGCGCCAGCAGCCAAGTTCATGGGGGGGTCTACGAGCAGTACTTC	CASSQVHGGVYEQYF
TRBD1	TRBJ2-2	NA	TRBV6-1	TGTGCCAGCAGTTCTCTGGACAGGTATACCGGGGAGCTGTTTTTT	CASSSLDRYTGELFF
TRBD1	TRBJ2-7	NA	TRBV27	TGTGCCAGCAGTCCGGGGACAGGGGTCTACGAGCAGTACTTC	CASSPGTGVYEQYF
NA	TRBJ2-7	NA	TRBV5-1	TGCGCCAGCAGCTTGAACAGCCAGTACGAGCAGTACTTC	CASSLNSQYEQYF
NA	TRBJ2-7	NA	TRBV27	TGTGCCAGCAGCCCGGGAGCGTCCTACGAGCAGTACTTC	CASSPGASYEQYF
NA	TRBJ2-3	NA	TRBV7-9	TGTGCCAGCAGCTTTGATTCTGGCACAGATACGCAGTATTTT	CASSFDSGTDTQYF
NA	TRBJ2-1	NA	TRBV9	TGTGCCAGCAGCCCCGAAGGGGGAGTATACAATGAGCAGTTCTTC	CASSPEGGVYNEQFF
NA	TRBJ2-1	NA	TRBV5-1	TGCGCCAGCAGTCTCCCGGGAACGAGCTCCTACAATGAGCAGTTCTTC	CASSLPGTSSYNEQFF